The T cell receptor (beta chain) described here comes from a study of blood T cell repertoires in COVID-19. The repertoire was sequenced with immunoSEQ multiplex PCR; TCRdb's copy has only in-frame clones and lacks some. The data contain approximately 400,000 clones, around 87% of them singletons. V lost 6 bases and J lost 0, with 15 bases in between. In germline, CDR1 is SGHRS, CDR2 YFSETQ. The length of the CDR3 is 16 residues. The source material was PBMCs or T cells enriched from blood (not recorded which). The rearrangement joins TRBV5-1 to TRBJ2-2, with D maybe TRBD1 (6 bases). The source is a man aged 30 to 45 who had recovered from COVID-19. CDR3 DNA: TGCGCCAGCACGCACACCAGGACAGCGAACACCGGGGAGCTGTTTTTT. Translation gives CASTHTRTANTGELFF.